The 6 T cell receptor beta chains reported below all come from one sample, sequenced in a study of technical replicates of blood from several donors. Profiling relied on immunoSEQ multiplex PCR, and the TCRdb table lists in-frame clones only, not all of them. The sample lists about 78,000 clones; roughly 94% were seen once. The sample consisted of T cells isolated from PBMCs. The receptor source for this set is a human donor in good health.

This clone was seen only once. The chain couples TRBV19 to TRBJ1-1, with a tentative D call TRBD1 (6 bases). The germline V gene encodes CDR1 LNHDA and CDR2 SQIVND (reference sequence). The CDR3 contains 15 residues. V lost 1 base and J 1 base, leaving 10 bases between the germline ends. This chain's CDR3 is CASSIVAGQNTEAFF. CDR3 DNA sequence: TGTGCCAGTAGTATAGTAGCGGGACAGAACACTGAAGCTTTCTTT.

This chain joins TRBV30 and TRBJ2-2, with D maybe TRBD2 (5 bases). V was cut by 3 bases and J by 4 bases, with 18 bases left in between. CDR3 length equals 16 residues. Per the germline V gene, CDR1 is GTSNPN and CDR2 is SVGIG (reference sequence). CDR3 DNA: TGTGCCTGGAGGCCGGAGGAGGCGGACCCCACCGGGGAGCTGTTTTTT. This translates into CAWRPEEADPTGELFF.

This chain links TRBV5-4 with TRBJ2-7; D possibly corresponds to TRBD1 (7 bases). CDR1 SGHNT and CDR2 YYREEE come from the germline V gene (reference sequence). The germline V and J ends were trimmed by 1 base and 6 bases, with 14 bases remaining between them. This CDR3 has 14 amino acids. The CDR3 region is CASSLLGGGIEQYF. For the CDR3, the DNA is TGTGCCAGCAGCTTGCTAGGGGGCGGGATCGAGCAGTACTTC.

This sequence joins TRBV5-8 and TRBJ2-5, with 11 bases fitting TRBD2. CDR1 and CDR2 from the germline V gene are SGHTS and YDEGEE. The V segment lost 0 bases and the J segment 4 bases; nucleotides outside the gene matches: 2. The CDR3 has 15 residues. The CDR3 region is CASSLVLAGGETQYF. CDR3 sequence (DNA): TGTGCCAGCAGCTTGGTGCTAGCGGGAGGAGAGACCCAGTACTTC.

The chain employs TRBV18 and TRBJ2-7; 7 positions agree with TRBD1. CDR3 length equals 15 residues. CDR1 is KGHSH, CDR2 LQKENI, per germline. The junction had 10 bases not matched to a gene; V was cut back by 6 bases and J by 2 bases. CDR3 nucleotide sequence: TGTGCCAGCTCGGAAAAAGACAGGGCTACCTACGAGCAGTACTTC. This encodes CASSEKDRATYEQYF.

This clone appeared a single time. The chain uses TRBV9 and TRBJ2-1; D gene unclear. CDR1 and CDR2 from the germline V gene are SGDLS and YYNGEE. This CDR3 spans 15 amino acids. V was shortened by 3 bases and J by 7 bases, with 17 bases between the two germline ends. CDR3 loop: CASSAQLFELNEQFF. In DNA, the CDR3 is TGTGCCAGCAGCGCTCAATTATTCGAGCTTAATGAGCAGTTCTTC.